Presented here are 13 T cell receptor beta chains from one specimen sequenced in a study of T cells after yellow fever vaccination (dated by TCRdb to between 2018 and 2021). The treatment or condition tag for this specimen amounts to: live attenuated yellow fever vaccine strain. Library preparation employed 5' RACE. Sequencing was performed on an Illumina NovaSeq 6000. TCRdb reprocessed the public reads (quality trimming at Q25 with fastp, clone calling with MiXCR) and kept in-frame beta chains. Rows with one shared CDR3 protein collapse into an entry with the most common genes and DNA. Present in this sample are hundreds of thousands of distinct CDR3 sequences, 4.1% of which were seen just once. In total, the top ten clones hold about 22% of the sample. The source material was PBMCs, sampled 5 days after the yellow fever booster vaccination. All receptors come from a man younger than 30 who received the YFV17D yellow fever vaccine.

V and J are TRBV18 and TRBJ2-1; no firm D call. Trimming cost V 4 bases and J 0 bases, with 13 bases left between them. The CDR3 is made up of 16 amino acids. Germline V gene data show CDR1 as KGHSH and CDR2 as LQKENI. The chain's CDR3 is CASSRAAGRSYNEQFF. The CDR3, as DNA: TGTGCCAGCTCACGTGCCGCCGGTCGCTCCTACAATGAGCAGTTCTTC.

The gene calls are TRBV20-1 and TRBJ2-5; no clear D. The CDR3 loop spans 15 amino acids. Germline values: CDR1 DFQATT, CDR2 SNEGSKA (reference sequence). Trimming removed 3 bases from V and 1 base from J, with 15 bases in between. The CDR3, as DNA: TGCAGTGCTAGGACCCCCCCGACCAGCCAAGAGACCCAGTACTTC. It specifies CSARTPPTSQETQYF.

This chain links TRBV5-1 with TRBJ1-3; D is unresolved. The CDR3 contains 15 residues. The V gene lost 2 bases and the J gene lost 0 bases, with 9 bases spanning the gap. Germline V gene lookup returns CDR1 SGHRS and CDR2 YFSETQ. CDR3 nucleotide sequence: TGCGCCAGCAGCTTTAACTACGGCTCTGGAAACACCATATATTTT. This translates into CASSFNYGSGNTIYF.

This clonotype was picked up a small number of times. The V gene is TRBV29-1, the J gene TRBJ2-3, with D unclear. The V and J ends lost 6 bases and 6 bases respectively, with 13 bases between them. CDR1 is SQVTM and CDR2 is ANQGSEA in the germline V gene. This CDR3 has 12 residues. The CDR3 bases are TGCAGCGTATGGGCTGCAATGGATACGCAGTATTTT. It is translated as CSVWAAMDTQYF.

The chain is built from TRBV7-2 and TRBJ2-6; D gene ambiguous. There are 14 residues in the CDR3. Germline-derived CDR1 and CDR2 are SGHTA and FQGNSA. V lost 3 bases and J 2 bases, leaving 5 bases between the germline ends. This chain's CDR3 is CASSLNPGANVLTF. In DNA form, the CDR3 reads TGTGCCAGCAGCTTGAACCCTGGGGCCAACGTCCTGACTTTC.

This sequence joins TRBV7-9 and TRBJ2-1; 7 bases are shared with TRBD2. Germline values: CDR1 SEHNR, CDR2 FQNEAQ (reference sequence). The J segment lost 7 bases and the V segment lost 5 bases, leaving 14 bases of the junction unmatched. The CDR3 spans 16 residues. The CDR3 nucleotides read TGTGCCAGCAGCCTAGGGCCAGCTAGCGGAGGAAATGAGCAGTTCTTC. Its protein product is CASSLGPASGGNEQFF.

This clonotype was observed many times. The V and J genes are TRBV7-2 and TRBJ1-5; the match to TRBD1 covers 10 bases. Per germline, CDR1 SGHTA and CDR2 FQGNSA. The CDR3 length is 14 residues. The J segment lost 6 bases and the V segment lost 5 bases, leaving 4 bases of the junction unmatched. The CDR3 here is CASSQTGGGQPQHF. CDR3 DNA sequence: TGTGCCAGCAGCCAGACAGGGGGCGGTCAGCCCCAGCATTTT.

This clonotype occurred many times. The chain carries TRBV5-1 and TRBJ2-3; no clear D. The V end was cut by 0 bases, the J end by 2 bases, with 7 bases between. There are 14 residues in the CDR3. Germline CDR1 is SGHRS and CDR2 is YFSETQ. CDR3 DNA: TGCGCCAGCAGCTTGGTCCCGGCCACAGATACGCAGTATTTT. Its translation is CASSLVPATDTQYF.

This chain links TRBV3-1 with TRBJ1-3; tentative D call: TRBD1 (6 bases). Germline V gives CDR1 LGHDT, CDR2 YNNKEL (reference sequence). The CDR3 is 17 residues long. Trimming removed 3 bases at V and 2 bases at J, with 17 bases between. The CDR3 sequence: CASSHIGRGAAGNTIYF. The CDR3 nucleotides read TGTGCCAGCAGCCACATCGGTCGGGGGGCTGCTGGAAACACCATATATTTT. The variable domain in full, with the rest retrieved from reference TRBV3-1 and TRBJ1-3, is DTAVSQTPKYLVTQMGNDKSIKCEQNLGHDTMYWYKQDSKKFLKIMFSYNNKELIINETVPNRFSPKSPDKAHLNLHINSLELGDSAVYFCASSHIGRGAAGNTIYFGEGSWLTVV.

This clonotype has just a few counts. The rearrangement joins TRBV9 to TRBJ2-3; D may correspond to TRBD1 or TRBD2 (5 bases each). From germline, CDR1 is SGDLS and CDR2 YYNGEE. V was pared by 5 bases and J by 1 base, with 14 bases between. This CDR3 region has 15 residues. CDR3 DNA: TGTGCCAGCAGTAACCGGGACGCACGCACAGATACGCAGTATTTT. Residues: CASSNRDARTDTQYF.

The rearrangement uses TRBV7-2 and TRBJ1-3; 8 nucleotides line up with TRBD1. CDR3 size: 15 residues. Germline V CDR1 and CDR2: SGHTA, FQGNSA. Losses at the gene ends were 3 bases for V and 3 bases for J; bases not matched to a gene: 4. CDR3 DNA sequence: TGTGCCAGCAGCTTGGGGACAGGTGGTGGAAACACCATATATTTT. It translates to CASSLGTGGGNTIYF.

The rearrangement uses TRBV4-1 and TRBJ1-1, with a possible D match to TRBD1 (6 bases). The CDR3 is 13 residues long. Looked up from germline, CDR1 is MGHRA and CDR2 is YSYEKL. V gave up 5 bases and J gave up 7 bases, with 14 bases separating them. CDR3 DNA: TGCGCCAGCAGCTCACAGGGAGCGGGTGAAGCTTTCTTT. The encoded protein is CASSSQGAGEAFF.

This clonotype came up many times. V is TRBV19 and J is TRBJ2-1; a weak D match, TRBD1 (6 bases). Germline V gives CDR1 LNHDA, CDR2 SQIVND (reference sequence). CDR3 length equals 16 residues. V was pared by 5 bases and J by 3 bases, with 17 bases between. The CDR3 region has the DNA TGTGCCAGTAGTCGTACAGGGAGAAAGGGCTACAATGAGCAGTTCTTC. It codes for CASSRTGRKGYNEQFF.